These 14 T cell receptor beta chains came from one sample sequenced in a study of CD8 T cells in Susac syndrome. Random hexamers primed reverse transcription of about 0.5 to 1 ug RNA. TCRdb independently ran MiXCR on the immunoSEQ multiplex PCR reads; one entry per CDR3 protein. The table lists fewer than 150,000 distinct CDR3 sequences, roughly 94% of them singletons, with approximately 0.17% in the top ten. The sample comprised CD8+ T cells from PBMCs. The receptors were gathered from a human donor with Susac syndrome.

The chain has TRBV7-9 and TRBJ1-1, with a tentative D call TRBD1 (6 bases). CDR3 length: 15 residues. Germline loops: CDR1 SEHNR, CDR2 FQNEAQ (reference sequence). V was shortened by 8 bases and J by 1 base, with 17 bases between the two germline ends. Here the CDR3 DNA reads TGTGCCAGCGGAACCGGGACACCCAAGAACACTGAAGCTTTCTTT. It codes for CASGTGTPKNTEAFF. The full variable domain, in which reference TRBV7-9 and TRBJ1-1 provide the parts outside the CDR3, is DTGVSQNPRHKITKRGQNVTFRCDPISEHNRLYWYRQTLGQGPEFLTYFQNEAQLEKSRLLSDRFSAERPKGSFSTLEIQRTEQGDSAMYLCASGTGTPKNTEAFFGQGTRLTVV.

The CDR3 protein is CAWRSEGYEQYF. In nucleotides, the CDR3 is TGTGCCTGGAGGTCCGAGGGCTACGAGCAGTACTTC. The genes are TRBV30 and TRBJ2-7; possible D gene TRBD2, 5 bases. V was pared by 3 bases and J by 3 bases, with 9 bases between. Germline assignment: CDR1 GTSNPN and CDR2 SVGIG (reference sequence). The length of the CDR3 is 12 residues.

V gene TRBV28 combines with J gene TRBJ2-7; 7 bases agree with TRBD2. CDR3 length: 18 amino acids. J lost 5 bases, V lost 3 bases, and 19 bases had no gene match. The germline gives CDR1 MDHEN, CDR2 SYDVKM. The CDR3 sequence: CASSFLSIRGDLSDEQYF. CDR3 nucleotide sequence: TGTGCCAGCAGTTTCCTATCCATCCGGGGGGACCTTTCGGACGAGCAGTACTTC.

The CDR3 here is CASSPPLDEQFF. For the CDR3, the DNA is TGTGCCAGCAGCCCACCTTTGGATGAGCAGTTCTTC. V gene TRBV7-9 combines with J gene TRBJ2-1; D gene unclear. Per germline, CDR1 SEHNR and CDR2 FQNEAQ (reference sequence). V was cut by 5 bases and J by 8 bases, with 10 bases left in between. This CDR3 has 12 residues.

In DNA, the CDR3 is TGTGCCAGCAGTCCAGACAGGGGTTGGACTAACTATGGCTACACCTTC. Its translation: CASSPDRGWTNYGYTF. The chain employs TRBV27 and TRBJ1-2, with 8 bases identical to TRBD1. Trimming at V came to 5 bases and at J to 0 bases, leaving 8 bases not matched to a gene. The V gene's germline CDR1 is MNHEY and CDR2 SMNVEV (reference sequence). The CDR3 length is 16 residues.

The CDR3 bases are TGTGCCAGCAGTCCGGGACAGCAATCCTTGGAGCAGTTCTTC. This translates into CASSPGQQSLEQFF. The chain links TRBV27 to TRBJ2-1; 7 nucleotides agree with TRBD1. This CDR3 has 14 residues. J was trimmed by 10 bases and V by 5 bases; bases with no gene match: 11. CDR1 and CDR2 from the germline V gene are MNHEY and SMNVEV (reference sequence).

This chain links TRBV29-1 with TRBJ1-1; perhaps TRBD1 as D (6 bases). The V gene's germline CDR1 is SQVTM and CDR2 ANQGSEA. The CDR3 has 11 residues. Trimming removed 2 bases at V and 6 bases at J, with 7 bases between. The CDR3 coding sequence is TGCAGCGTTGAATACAGGGCTGAAGCTTTCTTT. Its protein is CSVEYRAEAFF.

The gene calls are TRBV29-1 and TRBJ2-7; D is possibly TRBD2 (6 bases). This CDR3 contains 15 residues. The germline gives CDR1 SQVTM, CDR2 ANQGSEA. V lost 4 bases to trimming and J lost 0 bases, with 16 bases between them. The CDR3 loop reads CSVAARTKSSYEQYF. The DNA of the CDR3 is TGCAGCGTTGCAGCGAGGACTAAAAGCTCCTACGAGCAGTACTTC.

The chain recombines TRBV27 with TRBJ2-5; TRBD2 agrees at 10 bases. J gave up 1 base and V 4 bases, and 6 bases lay outside the gene matches. The CDR3 contains 16 residues. The germline V gene has CDR1 MNHEY and CDR2 SMNVEV (reference sequence). The DNA for the CDR3 is TGTGCCAGCAGTTCTAGCGGGAGTTCGGCCCAAGAGACCCAGTACTTC. This encodes CASSSSGSSAQETQYF.

V usage is TRBV9 and J usage is TRBJ2-1, with 11 nucleotides matching TRBD2. V shed 0 bases and J 8 bases; nucleotides not matched to a gene: 4. CDR3 length: 15 amino acids. Germline V CDR1 and CDR2: SGDLS, YYNGEE. CDR3 loop: CASSVGGSGRDEQFF. In nucleotides, the CDR3 is TGTGCCAGCAGCGTAGGAGGTAGCGGGAGGGATGAGCAGTTCTTC.

The chain has TRBV14 and TRBJ2-7, with 8 bases identical to TRBD2. The CDR3 contains 15 residues. The V gene's germline CDR1 is SGHDN and CDR2 FVKESK. The V and J ends lost 1 base and 2 bases, in that order; junction bases with no gene match: 4. Here the CDR3 DNA reads TGTGCCAGCAGCCAAGTGGGTAGCGGGACCTACGAGCAGTACTTC. This codes for CASSQVGSGTYEQYF.

V and J are TRBV29-1 and TRBJ2-7; no firm D call. CDR3 length equals 11 residues. Trimming cost V 4 bases and J 7 bases, with 11 bases left between them. Germline CDR1 is SQVTM and CDR2 is ANQGSEA. The CDR3 reads CSVGSLGEQYF. The CDR3 bases are TGCAGCGTTGGAAGCCTCGGGGAGCAGTACTTC.

This sequence joins TRBV7-9 and TRBJ2-1; a weak D match, TRBD1 (6 bases). Germline-derived CDR1 and CDR2 are SEHNR and FQNEAQ (reference sequence). The CDR3 contains 13 residues. Between the trimmed V and J ends, which lost 4 bases and 6 bases, there was a span of 10 bases. This CDR3 is CASSSGVVNEQFF. In DNA, the CDR3 is TGTGCCAGCAGCTCAGGGGTGGTCAATGAGCAGTTCTTC. Together with reference TRBV7-9 and TRBJ2-1, the CDR3 gives the full variable domain: DTGVSQNPRHKITKRGQNVTFRCDPISEHNRLYWYRQTLGQGPEFLTYFQNEAQLEKSRLLSDRFSAERPKGSFSTLEIQRTEQGDSAMYLCASSSGVVNEQFFGPGTRLTVL.

The gene calls are TRBV5-1 and TRBJ2-7; TRBD1 or TRBD2 may be the D gene (5 bases each). Trimming left V 2 bases short and J 6 bases short, with 9 bases between. Germline assignment: CDR1 SGHRS and CDR2 YFSETQ. The CDR3 length is 12 residues. In DNA form, the CDR3 reads TGCGCCAGCAGCTTTTCAGGGAGCGAGCAGTACTTC. This gives the protein CASSFSGSEQYF.